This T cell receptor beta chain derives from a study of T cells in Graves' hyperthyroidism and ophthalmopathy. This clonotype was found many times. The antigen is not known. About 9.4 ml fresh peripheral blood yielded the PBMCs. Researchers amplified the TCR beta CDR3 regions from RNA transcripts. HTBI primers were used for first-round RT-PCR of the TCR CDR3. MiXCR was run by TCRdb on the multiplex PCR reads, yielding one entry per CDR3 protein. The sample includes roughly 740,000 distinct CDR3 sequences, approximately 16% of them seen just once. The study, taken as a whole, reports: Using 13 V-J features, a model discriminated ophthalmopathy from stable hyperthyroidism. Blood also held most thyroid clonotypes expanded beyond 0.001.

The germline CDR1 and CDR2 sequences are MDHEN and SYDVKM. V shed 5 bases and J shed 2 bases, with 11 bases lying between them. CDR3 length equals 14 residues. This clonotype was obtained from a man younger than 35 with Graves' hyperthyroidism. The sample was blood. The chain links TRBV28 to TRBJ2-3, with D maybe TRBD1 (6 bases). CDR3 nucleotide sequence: TGTGCCAGCAGTCGGACAGCTTACACAGATACGCAGTATTTT. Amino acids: CASSRTAYTDTQYF.